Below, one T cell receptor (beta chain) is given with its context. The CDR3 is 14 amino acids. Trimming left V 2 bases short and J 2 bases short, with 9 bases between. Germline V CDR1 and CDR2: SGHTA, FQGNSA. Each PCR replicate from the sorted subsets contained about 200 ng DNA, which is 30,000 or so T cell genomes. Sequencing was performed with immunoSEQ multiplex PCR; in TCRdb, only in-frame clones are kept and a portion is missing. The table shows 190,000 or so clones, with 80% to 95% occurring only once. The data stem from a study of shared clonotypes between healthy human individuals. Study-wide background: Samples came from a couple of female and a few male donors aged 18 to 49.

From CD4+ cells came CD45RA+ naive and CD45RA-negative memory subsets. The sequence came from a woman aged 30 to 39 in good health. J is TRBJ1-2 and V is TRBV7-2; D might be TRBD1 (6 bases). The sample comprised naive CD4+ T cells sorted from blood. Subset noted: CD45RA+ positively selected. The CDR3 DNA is TGTGCCAGCAGCTTAATGCAGGGGAACTATGGCTACACCTTC. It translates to CASSLMQGNYGYTF.